This TCR beta chain was sequenced in a study of T cells in Graves' hyperthyroidism and ophthalmopathy. Germline V gene sequence: CDR1 SEHNR, CDR2 FQNEAQ (reference sequence). Losses at the gene ends were 5 bases for V and 11 bases for J; bases not matched to a gene: 8. This CDR3 has 12 amino acids. The source material, RNA transcripts, was used to amplify TCR beta CDR3 regions. Initially, a first-round RT-PCR of the TCR CDR3 employed the HTBI primer set. TCRdb re-called the multiplex PCR reads with MiXCR, one entry per CDR3 protein. The repertoire holds roughly 500,000 distinct CDR3 sequences, just over 45% seen once, with roughly 20% in the top ten. Overall study findings and caveats: The authors' 13 V-J model separated ophthalmopathy from stable hyperthyroidism.

This clonotype occurred many times. Its specificity is not known. Sequencing input: peripheral blood or thyroid tissue (not recorded which). The TCR originated in an adult woman with Graves' disease, either hyperthyroidism or ophthalmopathy (not recorded which). The rearrangement joins TRBV7-9 to TRBJ1-1; 7 bases match TRBD1. CDR3 DNA sequence: TGTGCCAGCAGCACGACAGGGTTAGTTGCTTTCTTT. It is translated as CASSTTGLVAFF.